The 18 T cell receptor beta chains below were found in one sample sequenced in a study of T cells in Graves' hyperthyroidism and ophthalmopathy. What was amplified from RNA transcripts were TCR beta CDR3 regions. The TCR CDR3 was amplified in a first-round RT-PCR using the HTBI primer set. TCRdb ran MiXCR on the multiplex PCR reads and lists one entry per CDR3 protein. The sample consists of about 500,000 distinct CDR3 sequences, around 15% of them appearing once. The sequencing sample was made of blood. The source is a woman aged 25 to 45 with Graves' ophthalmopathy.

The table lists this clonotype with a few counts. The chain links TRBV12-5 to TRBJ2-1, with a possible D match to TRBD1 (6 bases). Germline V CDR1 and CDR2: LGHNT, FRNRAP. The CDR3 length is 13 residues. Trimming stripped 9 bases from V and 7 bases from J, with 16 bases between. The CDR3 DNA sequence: TGTGCTAGCCAAAAAACAGGGTTTAATGAGCAGTTCTTC. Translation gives CASQKTGFNEQFF. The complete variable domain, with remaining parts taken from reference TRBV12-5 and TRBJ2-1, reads DARVTQTPRHKVTEMGQEVTMRCQPILGHNTVFWYRQTMMQGLELLAYFRNRAPLDDSGMPKDRFSAEMPDATLATLKIQPSEPRDSAVYFCASQKTGFNEQFFGPGTRLTVL.

This CDR3 is CASSAGQGDNEQFF. In DNA, the CDR3 is TGTGCCAGCAGCGCGGGACAGGGGGACAATGAGCAGTTCTTC. The chain links TRBV11-1 to TRBJ2-1; 11 bases align to TRBD1. The CDR3 runs 14 residues. Germline V lookup: CDR1 SGHAT, CDR2 FQDESV (reference sequence). J lost 5 bases, V lost 5 bases, and 2 bases had no gene match.

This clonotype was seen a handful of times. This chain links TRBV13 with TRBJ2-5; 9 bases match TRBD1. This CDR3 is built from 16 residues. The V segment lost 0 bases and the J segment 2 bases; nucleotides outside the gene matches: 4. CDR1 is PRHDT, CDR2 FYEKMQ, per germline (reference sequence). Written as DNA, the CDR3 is TGTGCCAGCAGCTTAGGGGACAGGGGTACACAAGAGACCCAGTACTTC. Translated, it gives CASSLGDRGTQETQYF.

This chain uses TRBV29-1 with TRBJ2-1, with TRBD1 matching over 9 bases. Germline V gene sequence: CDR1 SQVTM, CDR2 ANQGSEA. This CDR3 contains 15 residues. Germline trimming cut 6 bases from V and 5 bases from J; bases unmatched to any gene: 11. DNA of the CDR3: TGCAGCGTCGCCGGGGACAGGGTGAGGGACAATGAGCAGTTCTTC. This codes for CSVAGDRVRDNEQFF.

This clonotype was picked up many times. CDR3 sequence: CASSAPGLADNEQFF. CDR3 in DNA: TGTGCCAGCAGTGCCCCGGGACTAGCTGACAATGAGCAGTTCTTC. The genes are TRBV12-3 or TRBV12-4 and TRBJ2-1, with 9 bases that match TRBD2. The CDR3 contains 15 residues. Trimming removed 5 bases from V and 5 bases from J; junction bases left unmatched: 7.

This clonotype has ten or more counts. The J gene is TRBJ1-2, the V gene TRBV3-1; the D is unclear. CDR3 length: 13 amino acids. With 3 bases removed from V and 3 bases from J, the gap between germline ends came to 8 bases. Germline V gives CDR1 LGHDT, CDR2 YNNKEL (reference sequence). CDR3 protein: CASSHVRHYGYTF. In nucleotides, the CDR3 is TGTGCCAGCAGCCACGTTCGTCACTATGGCTACACCTTC.

The DNA of the CDR3 is TGCGCCAGCAGCTTGGATATCGGCGGGAATGAGCAGTTCTTC. It specifies CASSLDIGGNEQFF. The V call is TRBV5-1, the J call TRBJ2-1, with D perhaps TRBD2 (5 bases). Trimming pared 0 bases from V and 7 bases from J, leaving 11 bases between. The CDR3 extends over 14 amino acids. Germline CDR1 is SGHRS and CDR2 is YFSETQ.

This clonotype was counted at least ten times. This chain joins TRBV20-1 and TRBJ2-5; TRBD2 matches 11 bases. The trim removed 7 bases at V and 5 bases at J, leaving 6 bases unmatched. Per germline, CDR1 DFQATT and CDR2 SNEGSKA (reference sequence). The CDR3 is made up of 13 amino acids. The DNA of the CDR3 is TGCAGTGGGGGGACTAGCGGACCGGAGACCCAGTACTTC. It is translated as CSGGTSGPETQYF.

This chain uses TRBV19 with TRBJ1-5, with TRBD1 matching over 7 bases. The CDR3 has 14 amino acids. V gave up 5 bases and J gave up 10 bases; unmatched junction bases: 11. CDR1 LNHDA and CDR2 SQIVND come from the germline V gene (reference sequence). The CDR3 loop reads CASSLNRGSGPQHF. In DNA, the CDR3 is TGTGCCAGTAGTCTTAACAGGGGCTCTGGCCCCCAGCATTTT. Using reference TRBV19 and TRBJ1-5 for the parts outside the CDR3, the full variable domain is DGGITQSPKYLFRKEGQNVTLSCEQNLNHDAMYWYRQDPGQGLRLIYYSQIVNDFQKGDIAEGYSVSREKKESFPLTVTSAQKNPTAFYLCASSLNRGSGPQHFGDGTRLSIL.

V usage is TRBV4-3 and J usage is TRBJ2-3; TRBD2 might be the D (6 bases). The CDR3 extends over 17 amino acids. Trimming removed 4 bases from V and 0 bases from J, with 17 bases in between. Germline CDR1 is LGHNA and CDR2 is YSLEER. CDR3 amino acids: CASSPTWLATSTDTQYF. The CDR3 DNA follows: TGCGCCAGCAGCCCTACATGGCTAGCGACTAGCACAGATACGCAGTATTTT.

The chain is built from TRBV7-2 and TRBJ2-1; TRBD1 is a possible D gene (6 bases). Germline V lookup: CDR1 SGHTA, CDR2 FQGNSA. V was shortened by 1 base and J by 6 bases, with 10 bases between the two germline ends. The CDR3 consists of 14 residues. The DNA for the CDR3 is TGTGCCAGCAGCTTAGAAAGGGGGTTCAATGAGCAGTTCTTC. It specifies CASSLERGFNEQFF. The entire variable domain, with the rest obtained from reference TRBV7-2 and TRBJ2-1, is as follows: GAGVSQSPSNKVTEKGKDVELRCDPISGHTALYWYRQSLGQGLEFLIYFQGNSAPDKSGLPSDRFSAERTGGSVSTLTIQRTQQEDSAVYLCASSLERGFNEQFFGPGTRLTVL.

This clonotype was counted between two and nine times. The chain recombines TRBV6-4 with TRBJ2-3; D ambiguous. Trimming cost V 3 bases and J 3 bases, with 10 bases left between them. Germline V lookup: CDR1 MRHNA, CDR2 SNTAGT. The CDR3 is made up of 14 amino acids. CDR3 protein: CASSEGSQTDTQYF. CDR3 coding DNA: TGTGCCAGCAGTGAGGGGTCCCAAACAGATACGCAGTATTTT.

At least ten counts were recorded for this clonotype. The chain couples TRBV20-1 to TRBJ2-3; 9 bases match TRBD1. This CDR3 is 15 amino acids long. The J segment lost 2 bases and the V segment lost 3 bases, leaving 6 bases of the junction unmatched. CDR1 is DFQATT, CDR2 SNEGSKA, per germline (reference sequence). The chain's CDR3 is CSARIRDRATDTQYF. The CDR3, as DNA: TGCAGTGCTAGGATTCGGGACAGGGCCACAGATACGCAGTATTTT.

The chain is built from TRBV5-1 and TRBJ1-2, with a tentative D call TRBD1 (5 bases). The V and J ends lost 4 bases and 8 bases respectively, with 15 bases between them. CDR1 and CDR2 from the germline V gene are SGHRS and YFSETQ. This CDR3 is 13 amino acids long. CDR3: CASSPGTPVGYTF. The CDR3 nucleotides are TGCGCCAGCAGCCCCGGGACTCCGGTGGGCTACACCTTC.

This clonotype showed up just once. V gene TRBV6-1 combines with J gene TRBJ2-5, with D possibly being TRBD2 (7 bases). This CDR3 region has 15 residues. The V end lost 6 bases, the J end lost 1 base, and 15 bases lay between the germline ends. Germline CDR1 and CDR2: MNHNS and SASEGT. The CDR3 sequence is CASSPTAGAQETQYF. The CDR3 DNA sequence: TGTGCCAGCAGCCCCACGGCGGGGGCCCAAGAGACCCAGTACTTC.

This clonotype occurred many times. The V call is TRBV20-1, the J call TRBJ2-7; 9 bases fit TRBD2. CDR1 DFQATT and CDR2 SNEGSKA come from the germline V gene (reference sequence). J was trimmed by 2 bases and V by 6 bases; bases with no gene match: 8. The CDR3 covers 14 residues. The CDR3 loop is CSANPGLAAYEQYF. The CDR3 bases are TGCAGTGCGAATCCGGGACTAGCTGCCTACGAGCAGTACTTC.

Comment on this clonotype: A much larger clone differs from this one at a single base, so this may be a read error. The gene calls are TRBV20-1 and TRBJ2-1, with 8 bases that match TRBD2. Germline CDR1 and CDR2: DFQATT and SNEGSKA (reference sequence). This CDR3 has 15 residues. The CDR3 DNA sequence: TGCGGTGCTGACAACAGCGGGAGAAGAAGGGATGAGCAGTTCTTC. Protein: CGADNSGRRRDEQFF.

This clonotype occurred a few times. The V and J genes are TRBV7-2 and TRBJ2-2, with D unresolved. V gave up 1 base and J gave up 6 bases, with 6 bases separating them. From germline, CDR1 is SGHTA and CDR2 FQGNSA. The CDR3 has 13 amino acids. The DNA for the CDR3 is TGTGCCAGCAGCTTAGAGGCTCCCGGGGAGCTGTTTTTT. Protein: CASSLEAPGELFF.